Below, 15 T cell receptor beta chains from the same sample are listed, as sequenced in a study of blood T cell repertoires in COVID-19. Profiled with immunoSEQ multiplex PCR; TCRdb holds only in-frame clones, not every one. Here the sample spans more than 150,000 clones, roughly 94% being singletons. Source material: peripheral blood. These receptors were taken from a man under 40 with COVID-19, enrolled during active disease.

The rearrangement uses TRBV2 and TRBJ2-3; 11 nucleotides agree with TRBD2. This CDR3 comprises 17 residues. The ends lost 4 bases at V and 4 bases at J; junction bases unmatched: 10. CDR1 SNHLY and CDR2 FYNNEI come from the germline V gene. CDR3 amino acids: CASSGVSGGAGADTQYF. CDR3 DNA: TGTGCCAGCAGTGGAGTTAGCGGGGGGGCAGGGGCAGATACGCAGTATTTT.

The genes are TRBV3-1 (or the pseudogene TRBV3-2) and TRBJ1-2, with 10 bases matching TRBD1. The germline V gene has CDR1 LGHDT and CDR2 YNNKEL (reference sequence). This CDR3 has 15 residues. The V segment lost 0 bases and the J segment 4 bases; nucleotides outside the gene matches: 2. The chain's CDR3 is CASSQEGQGFYGYTF. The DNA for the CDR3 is TGTGCCAGCAGCCAAGAGGGACAGGGGTTCTATGGCTACACCTTC.

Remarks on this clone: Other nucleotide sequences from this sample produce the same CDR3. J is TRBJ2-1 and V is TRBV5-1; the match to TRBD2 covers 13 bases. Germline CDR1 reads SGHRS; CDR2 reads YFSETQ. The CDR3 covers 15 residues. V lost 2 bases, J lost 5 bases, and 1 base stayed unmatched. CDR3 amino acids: CASSLGTSGDNEQFF. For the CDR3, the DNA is TGCGCCAGCAGCTTAGGGACTAGCGGGGACAATGAGCAGTTCTTC.

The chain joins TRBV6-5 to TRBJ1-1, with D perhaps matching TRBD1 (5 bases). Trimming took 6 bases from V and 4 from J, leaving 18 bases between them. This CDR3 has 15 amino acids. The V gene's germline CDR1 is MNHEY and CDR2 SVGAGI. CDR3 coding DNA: TGTGCCAGCAGCACCAGGCCACGGGGGAGCACTGAAGCTTTCTTT. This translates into CASSTRPRGSTEAFF.

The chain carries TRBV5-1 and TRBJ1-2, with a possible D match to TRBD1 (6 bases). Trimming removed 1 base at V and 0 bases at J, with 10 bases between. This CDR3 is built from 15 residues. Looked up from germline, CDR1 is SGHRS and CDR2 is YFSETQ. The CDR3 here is CASSLSGTTNYGYTF. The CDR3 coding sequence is TGCGCCAGCAGCTTGTCCGGGACAACTAACTATGGCTACACCTTC.

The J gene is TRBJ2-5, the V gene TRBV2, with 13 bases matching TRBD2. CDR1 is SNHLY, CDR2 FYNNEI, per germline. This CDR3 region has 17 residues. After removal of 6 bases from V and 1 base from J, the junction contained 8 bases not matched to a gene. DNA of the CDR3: TGTGCCAGCAGAGGTCGCAGGACTAGCGGGAGCCAAGAGACCCAGTACTTC. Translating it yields CASRGRRTSGSQETQYF.

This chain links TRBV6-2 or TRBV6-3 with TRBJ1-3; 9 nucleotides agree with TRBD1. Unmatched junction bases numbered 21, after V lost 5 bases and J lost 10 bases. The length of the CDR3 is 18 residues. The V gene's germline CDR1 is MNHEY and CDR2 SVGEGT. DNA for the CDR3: TGTGCCAGCAGTCAATCCAGGACAGGGGCATTTCCCCGTCTGACCATATATTTT. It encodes CASSQSRTGAFPRLTIYF.

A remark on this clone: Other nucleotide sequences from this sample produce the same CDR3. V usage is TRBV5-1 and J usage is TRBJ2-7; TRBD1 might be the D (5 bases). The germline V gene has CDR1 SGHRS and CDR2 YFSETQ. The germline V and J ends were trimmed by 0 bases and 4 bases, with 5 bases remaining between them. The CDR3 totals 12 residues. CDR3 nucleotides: TGCGCCAGCAGCTTGGACAGGTACGAGCAGTACTTC. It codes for CASSLDRYEQYF.

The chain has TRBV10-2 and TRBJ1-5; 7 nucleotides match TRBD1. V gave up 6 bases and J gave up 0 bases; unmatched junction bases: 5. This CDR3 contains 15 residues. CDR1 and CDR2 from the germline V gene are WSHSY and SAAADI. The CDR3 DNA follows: TGCGCCAGCAGGGACAGGCCTTATAGCAATCAGCCCCAGCATTTT. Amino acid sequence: CASRDRPYSNQPQHF.

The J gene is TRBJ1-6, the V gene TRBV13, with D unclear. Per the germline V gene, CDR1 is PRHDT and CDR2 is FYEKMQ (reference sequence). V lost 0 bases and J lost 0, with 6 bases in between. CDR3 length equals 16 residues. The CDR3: CASSLGVSSYNSPLHF. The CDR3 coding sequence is TGTGCCAGCAGCTTAGGGGTCAGCTCCTATAATTCACCCCTCCACTTT.

CDR3: CASSLTAGASYNEQFF. CDR3 DNA: TGTGCCAGCAGCTTAACGGCGGGGGCATCCTACAATGAGCAGTTCTTC. The genes are TRBV7-3 and TRBJ2-1; tentatively, D is TRBD2 (7 bases). The germline V gene has CDR1 SGHTA and CDR2 FQGTGA. The germline V and J ends were trimmed by 0 bases and 1 base, with 10 bases remaining between them. CDR3 length: 16 amino acids.

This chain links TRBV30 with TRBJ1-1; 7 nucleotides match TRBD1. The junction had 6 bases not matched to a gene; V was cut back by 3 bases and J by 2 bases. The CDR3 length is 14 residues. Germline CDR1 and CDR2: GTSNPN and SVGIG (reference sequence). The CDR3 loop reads CAWRDGQVNTEAFF. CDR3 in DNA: TGTGCCTGGAGGGACGGACAGGTCAACACTGAAGCTTTCTTT.

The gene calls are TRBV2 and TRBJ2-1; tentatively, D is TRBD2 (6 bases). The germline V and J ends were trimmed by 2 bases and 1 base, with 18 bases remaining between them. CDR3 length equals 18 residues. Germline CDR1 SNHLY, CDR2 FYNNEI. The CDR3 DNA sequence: TGTGCCAGCAGTGAAATTATAGGGCAGGGACTTTCCTACAATGAGCAGTTCTTC. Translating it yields CASSEIIGQGLSYNEQFF.

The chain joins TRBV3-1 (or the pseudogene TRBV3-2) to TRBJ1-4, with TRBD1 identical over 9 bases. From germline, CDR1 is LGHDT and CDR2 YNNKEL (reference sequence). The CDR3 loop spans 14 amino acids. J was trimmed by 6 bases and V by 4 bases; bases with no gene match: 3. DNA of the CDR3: TGTGCCAGCAGCCGGCGGACAGGGGATGAAAAACTGTTTTTT. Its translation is CASSRRTGDEKLFF.

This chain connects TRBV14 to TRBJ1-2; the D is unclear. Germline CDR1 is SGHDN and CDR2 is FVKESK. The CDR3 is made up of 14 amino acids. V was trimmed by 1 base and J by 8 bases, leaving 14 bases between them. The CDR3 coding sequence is TGTGCCAGCAGCCAAGTAAATGCCCCTCGGGGCTACACCTTC. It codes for CASSQVNAPRGYTF.